The clone carrying this TCR beta chain was detected a few times. As yet, its antigen is unknown. This record belongs to a study of T cells in Graves' hyperthyroidism and ophthalmopathy. Hyperthyroidism was newly diagnosed in patients aged 18 to 65 (duration under 2 months). TCR beta CDR3 regions were amplified from RNA. Initially, a first-round RT-PCR of the TCR CDR3 employed the HTBI primer set. In TCRdb, the multiplex PCR reads were re-called with MiXCR into one record per CDR3 protein. The sample lists about 560,000 distinct CDR3 sequences, around 17% occurring once. The study's findings and limits: Most clonotypes expanded in the thyroid (above 0.001) were also present in blood. Ophthalmopathy prediction by the model preceded onset by a median approximately six months.

The CDR3 sequence is 13 residues long. CDR1 KGHDR and CDR2 SFDVKD come from the germline V gene. V was trimmed by 3 bases and J by 8 bases, leaving 12 bases between them. The source of this sequence is a woman aged 18-29 years with Graves' hyperthyroidism. V is TRBV24-1 and J is TRBJ1-2; TRBD1 might be the D (5 bases). Sequencing used blood. The chain's CDR3 is CATSDTGTAGYTF. As DNA, the CDR3 is TGTGCCACCAGTGATACCGGGACCGCCGGCTACACCTTC.